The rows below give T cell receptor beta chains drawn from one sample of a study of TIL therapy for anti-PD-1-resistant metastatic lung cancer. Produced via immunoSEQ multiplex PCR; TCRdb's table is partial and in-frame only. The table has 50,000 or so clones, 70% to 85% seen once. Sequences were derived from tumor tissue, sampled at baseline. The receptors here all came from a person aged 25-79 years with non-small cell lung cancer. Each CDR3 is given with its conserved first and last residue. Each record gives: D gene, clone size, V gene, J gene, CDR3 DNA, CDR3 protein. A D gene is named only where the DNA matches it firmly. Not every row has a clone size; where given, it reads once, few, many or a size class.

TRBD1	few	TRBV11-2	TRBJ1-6	TGTGCCAGCAGCTTAAGGATCGGGACAGTTAATTCACCCCTCCACTTT	CASSLRIGTVNSPLHF
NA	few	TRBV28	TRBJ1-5	TGTGCCAGCCTTACCGGGGAGCAGCCCCAGCATTTT	CASLTGEQPQHF
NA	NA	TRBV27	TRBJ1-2	TGTGCCAGCGGGGTGAAGGGCCCTAACTATGGCTACACCTTC	CASGVKGPNYGYTF
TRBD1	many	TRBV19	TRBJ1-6	TGTGCCAGTAGTACAGGGGGCAGCAATTCACCCCTCCACTTT	CASSTGGSNSPLHF
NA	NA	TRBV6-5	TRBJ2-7	TGTGCCAGCAGCAACGGGGTAAGCGAGCAGTACTTC	CASSNGVSEQYF
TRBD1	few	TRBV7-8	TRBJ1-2	TGTGCCAGCAGCACAGGGGTCGGTGGCTACACCTTC	CASSTGVGGYTF
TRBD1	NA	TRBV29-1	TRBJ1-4	TGCAGCGTCCACAGGGGGTTTGGTGAAAAACTGTTTTTT	CSVHRGFGEKLFF
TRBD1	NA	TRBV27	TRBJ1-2	TGTGCCAGCGAGGGACAGGCTTTAATAGGTAACTATGGCTACACCTTC	CASEGQALIGNYGYTF
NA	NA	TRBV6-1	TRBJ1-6	TGTGCCAGCAGCTCTCTGGATAATTCACCCCTCCACTTT	CASSSLDNSPLHF
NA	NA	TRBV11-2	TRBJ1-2	TGTGCCAGCAGCTTAGAGGGGGGGCCAATTAACTATGGCTACACCTTC	CASSLEGGPINYGYTF
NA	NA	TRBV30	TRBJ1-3	TGTGCCTGGGGGTCTGGAAGCACCATATATTTT	CAWGSGSTIYF
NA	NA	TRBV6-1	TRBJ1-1	TGTGCCAGCACCCGGGACTTAGGGGCTGAAGCTTTCTTT	CASTRDLGAEAFF
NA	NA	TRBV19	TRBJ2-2	TGTGCCAGTAGTACGAGAACCGGGGAGCTGTTTTTT	CASSTRTGELFF
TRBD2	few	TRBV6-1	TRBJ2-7	TGTGCCAGCAGTCGACTAGCGGGGGGGTACGAGCAGTACTTC	CASSRLAGGYEQYF
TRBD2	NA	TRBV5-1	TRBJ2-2	TGCGCCAGCAGCGTCCTGGGTTTGGCTAGCGGGAGTCGCACCGGGGAGCTGTTTTTT	CASSVLGLASGSRTGELFF
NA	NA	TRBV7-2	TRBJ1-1	TGTGCCAGCAGCCGCCCTTTGGGGACTGAAGCTTTCTTT	CASSRPLGTEAFF
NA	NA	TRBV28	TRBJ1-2	TGTGCCAGCAGTTTCCGGGACTCTCGTATTTATGGCTACACCTTC	CASSFRDSRIYGYTF
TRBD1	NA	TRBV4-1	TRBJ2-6	TGCGCCAGCAGCCAAGTAGGGGGCAGTCTCTCTGGGGCCAACGTCCTGACTTTC	CASSQVGGSLSGANVLTF
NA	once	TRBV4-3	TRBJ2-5	TGCGCCAGCAGCCAAGGGTCGGAGGGGACCCAGTACTTC	CASSQGSEGTQYF
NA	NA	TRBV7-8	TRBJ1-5	TGTGCCAGCAGCTTAGCGTCAGTCAATCAGCCCCAGCATTTT	CASSLASVNQPQHF
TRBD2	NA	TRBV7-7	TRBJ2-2	TGTGCGAGCGGGGAGATTGACACCGGGGAGCTGTTTTTT	CASGEIDTGELFF
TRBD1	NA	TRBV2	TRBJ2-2	TGTGCCAGCAGTGGGACAGGGAGTTACGGGGAGCTGTTTTTT	CASSGTGSYGELFF
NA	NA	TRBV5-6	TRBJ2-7	TGTGCCAGCAGCTTGGGATTAGCCCCATCCGAGCAGTACTTC	CASSLGLAPSEQYF
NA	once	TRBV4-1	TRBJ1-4	TGCGCCAGCAGTCGCCTGGGCGAGAGTGAAAAACTGTTTTTT	CASSRLGESEKLFF
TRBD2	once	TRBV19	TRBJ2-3	TGTGCCAGTAGTAAACTAGCGGACCACCCAATGCAGTATTTT	CASSKLADHPMQYF
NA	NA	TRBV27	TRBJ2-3	TGTGCCAGCAGTCCCTGGGGTATCACAGATACGCAGTATTTT	CASSPWGITDTQYF
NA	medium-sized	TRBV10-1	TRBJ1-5	TGCGCCAGCAGTGAGACGGACAGACCCCAGCATTTT	CASSETDRPQHF
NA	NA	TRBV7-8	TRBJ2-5	TGTGCCAGCAGCCCCGGGATCTTGAGGTTGGAGACCCAGTACTTC	CASSPGILRLETQYF
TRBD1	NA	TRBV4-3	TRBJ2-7	TGCGCCAGCAGCCAAGGGGGAGGACAGGGGGCTTACGAGCAGTACTTC	CASSQGGGQGAYEQYF
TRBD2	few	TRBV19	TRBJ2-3	TGTGCCAGTACCCCGGGACTAGCGGGCACCGCCTTCACAGATACGCAGTATTTT	CASTPGLAGTAFTDTQYF
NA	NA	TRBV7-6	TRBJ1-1	TGTGCCAGCAGCTCTAACCCACCACAGGGAAGAAGTTCTGAAGCTTTCTTT	CASSSNPPQGRSSEAFF
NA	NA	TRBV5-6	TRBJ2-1	TGTGCCAGCAGCTTGGCCGTCTTGTCGGGTGTCAATGAGCAGTTCTTC	CASSLAVLSGVNEQFF
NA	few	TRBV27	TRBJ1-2	TGTGCCAGCAGTTGGGGGACACCCCGGGCCTATGGCTACACCTTC	CASSWGTPRAYGYTF
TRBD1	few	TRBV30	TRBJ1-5	TGTGCCTGGAGTGTAGGACAGGGGGGCAATCAGCCCCAGCATTTT	CAWSVGQGGNQPQHF
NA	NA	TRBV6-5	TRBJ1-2	TGTGCCAGCAGTTACTCAGCGTTCGCTAACTATGGCTACACCTTC	CASSYSAFANYGYTF
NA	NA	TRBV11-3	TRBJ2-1	TGTGCCAGCAGCCCGGGGACCGGAAGAACTGAGCAGTTCTTC	CASSPGTGRTEQFF
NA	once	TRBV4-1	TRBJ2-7	TGCGCCAGCAGCCACGGGGTCACCTACGAGCAGTACTTC	CASSHGVTYEQYF
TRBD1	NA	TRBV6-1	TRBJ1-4	TGTGCCAGCAGTGAAGGACAGGGAGGCGAGAATGAAAAACTGTTTTTT	CASSEGQGGENEKLFF
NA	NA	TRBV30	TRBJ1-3	TGTGCCTGGAGTTTTGGGGACACCATATATTTT	CAWSFGDTIYF
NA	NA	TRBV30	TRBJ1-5	TGTGCCGGAACGCGGGACACGCGGAATCAGCCCCAGCATTTT	CAGTRDTRNQPQHF
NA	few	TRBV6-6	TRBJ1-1	TGTGCCAGCAGTTACGAGAAGGGCACTGAAGCTTTCTTT	CASSYEKGTEAFF